The 11 T cell receptor beta chains below all came from one sample that was sequenced in a study of cytomegalovirus exposure and HLA in healthy donors. The PCR was carried out with 60 Vbeta primers and 13 Jbeta primers. Method: immunoSEQ multiplex PCR; TCRdb's copy keeps in-frame clones and lacks some. This sample yields 140,000 to 150,000 clones, of which 77% are seen a single time; nearly 4% belongs to the top ten. Material: PBMCs. These receptors originate from a male donor in good health and CMV-seronegative.

The chain links TRBV28 to TRBJ2-5, with D unclear. CDR1 and CDR2 from the germline V gene are MDHEN and SYDVKM. This CDR3 contains 11 residues. The ends were cut back, 8 bases at V and 7 bases at J, with 11 bases in the middle. The CDR3 reads CASRLEVTQYF. CDR3 bases: TGTGCCAGCCGACTTGAGGTGACCCAGTACTTC.

The rearrangement joins TRBV4-2 to TRBJ2-7; D remains ambiguous. V lost 0 bases to trimming and J lost 3 bases, with 6 bases between them. The CDR3 length is 13 residues. Germline-derived CDR1 and CDR2 are LGHNA and YNFKEQ. The CDR3 sequence is CASSQESGYEQYF. Written as DNA, the CDR3 is TGTGCCAGCAGCCAAGAATCGGGCTACGAGCAGTACTTC.

The gene calls are TRBV6-5 and TRBJ1-3; D call uncertain. Germline V lookup: CDR1 MNHEY, CDR2 SVGAGI. The CDR3 has 16 amino acids. V lost 0 bases and J lost 1, with 10 bases in between. CDR3 sequence reads: CASSYSRSTSGNTIYF. CDR3 in DNA: TGTGCCAGCAGTTACTCTCGGAGTACGTCTGGAAACACCATATATTTT.

The chain couples TRBV7-3 to TRBJ2-5; D is uncertain. V dropped 5 bases and J dropped 3 bases, with 16 bases sitting between them. CDR1 SGHTA and CDR2 FQGTGA come from the germline V gene. The CDR3 runs 15 residues. The CDR3 sequence is CASSPTAAVKETQYF. DNA of the CDR3: TGTGCCAGCAGCCCTACGGCGGCGGTCAAAGAGACCCAGTACTTC.

This chain links TRBV7-9 with TRBJ2-3; D is possibly TRBD2 (5 bases). The CDR3 extends over 14 amino acids. Germline V lookup: CDR1 SEHNR, CDR2 FQNEAQ (reference sequence). V lost 10 bases and J 6 bases, leaving 20 bases between the germline ends. CDR3 bases: TGTGCCATCCCCTTGGCGGGTCCCCGTGATACGCAGTATTTT. Translating it yields CAIPLAGPRDTQYF.

J is TRBJ2-5 and V is TRBV5-1, with D possibly TRBD2 on 7 matching bases. The CDR3 spans 15 residues. V lost 4 bases and J lost 3, with 16 bases in between. Germline loops: CDR1 SGHRS, CDR2 YFSETQ. The CDR3 sequence: CASSLGPGGEETQYF. In DNA form, the CDR3 reads TGCGCCAGCAGCCTGGGTCCGGGGGGCGAAGAGACCCAGTACTTC.

V is TRBV10-3 and J is TRBJ2-7; 7 nucleotides line up with TRBD2. The CDR3 spans 16 residues. The V gene's germline CDR1 is ENHRY and CDR2 SYGVKD. V lost 6 bases to trimming and J lost 3 bases; unmatched junction nucleotides: 14. The CDR3: CAISDGPGGDGYEQYF. The CDR3 DNA sequence: TGTGCCATCAGCGATGGGCCGGGGGGAGACGGCTACGAGCAGTACTTC.

Note on this clone: The junction departs from the called germline gene at one end, perhaps through a read error. The chain recombines TRBV19 with TRBJ2-6; the match to TRBD2 covers 11 bases. There are 18 residues in the CDR3. Germline V gene sequence: CDR1 LNHDA, CDR2 SQIVND (reference sequence). CDR3 sequence: CASSILAGGLSGANGLTF. The CDR3 region has the DNA TGTGCCAGTAGTATACTAGCGGGAGGTCTCTCTGGGGCCAACGGCCTGACTTTC.

The chain employs TRBV19 and TRBJ2-7; 8 nucleotides agree with TRBD2. V was clipped by 5 bases and J by 2 bases; unmatched bases: 17. This CDR3 is 18 amino acids long. Germline V CDR1 and CDR2: LNHDA, SQIVND (reference sequence). The CDR3 spells CASSRATGGSGATYEQYF. CDR3 nucleotides: TGTGCCAGTAGTCGGGCCACGGGTGGTAGCGGGGCTACCTACGAGCAGTACTTC.

The chain carries TRBV25-1 and TRBJ2-6; D is unclear. The length of the CDR3 is 13 residues. Per the germline V gene, CDR1 is MGHDK and CDR2 is SYGVNS. V lost 6 bases to trimming and J lost 0 bases, with 3 bases between them. CDR3 in DNA: TGTGCCAGCAGGGCCTCTGGGGCCAACGTCCTGACTTTC. This encodes CASRASGANVLTF.

The chain is built from TRBV6-5 and TRBJ2-5; 7 nucleotides match TRBD2. The J call may be in error: the DNA end matches TRBJ2-7 better. Germline loops: CDR1 MNHEY, CDR2 SVGAGI. This CDR3 spans 14 amino acids. CDR3 residues: CASSYRGSSYEQYF. The CDR3 bases are TGTGCCAGCAGTTACCGCGGGAGCTCCTACGAGCAGTACTTC.